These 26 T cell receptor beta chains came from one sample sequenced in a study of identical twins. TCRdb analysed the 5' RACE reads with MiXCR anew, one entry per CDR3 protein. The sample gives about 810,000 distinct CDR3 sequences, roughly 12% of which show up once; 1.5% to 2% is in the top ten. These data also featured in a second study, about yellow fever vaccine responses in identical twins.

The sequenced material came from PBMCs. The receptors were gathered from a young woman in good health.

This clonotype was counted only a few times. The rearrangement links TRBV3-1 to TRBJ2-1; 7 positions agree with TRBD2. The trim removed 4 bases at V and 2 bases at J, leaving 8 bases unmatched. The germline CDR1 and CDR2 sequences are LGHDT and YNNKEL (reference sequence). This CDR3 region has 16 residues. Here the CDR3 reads CASSLRTGTTYNEQFF. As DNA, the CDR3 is TGTGCCAGCAGCCTACGAACCGGGACTACCTACAATGAGCAGTTCTTC.

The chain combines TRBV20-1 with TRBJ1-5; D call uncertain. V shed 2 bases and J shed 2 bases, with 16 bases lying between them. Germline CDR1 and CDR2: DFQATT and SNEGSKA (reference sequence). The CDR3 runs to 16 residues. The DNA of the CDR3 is TGCAGTGCTAGATCCCGACCAGGTTCGGGCAATCAGCCCCAGCATTTT. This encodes CSARSRPGSGNQPQHF.

CDR3 loop: CASSQVGTVGTEAFF. CDR3 sequence (DNA): TGCGCCAGCAGCCAAGTAGGGACAGTAGGTACTGAAGCTTTCTTT. This chain joins TRBV4-1 and TRBJ1-1, with 7 nucleotides matching TRBD1. In germline, CDR1 is MGHRA, CDR2 YSYEKL. The length of the CDR3 is 15 residues. V dropped 1 base and J dropped 5; count of bases not matched to a gene: 7.

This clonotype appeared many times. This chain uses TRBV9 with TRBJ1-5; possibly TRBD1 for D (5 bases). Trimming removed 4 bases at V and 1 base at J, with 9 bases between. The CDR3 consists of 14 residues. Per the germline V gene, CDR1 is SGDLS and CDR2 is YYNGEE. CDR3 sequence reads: CASSPGVSNQPQHF. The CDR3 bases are TGTGCCAGCAGCCCGGGGGTCAGCAATCAGCCCCAGCATTTT.

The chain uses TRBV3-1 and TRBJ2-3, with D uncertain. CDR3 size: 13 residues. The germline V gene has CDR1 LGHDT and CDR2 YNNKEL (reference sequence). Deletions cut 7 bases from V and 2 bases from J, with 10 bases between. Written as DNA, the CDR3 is TGTGCCAGCAAATACGGCTACACAGATACGCAGTATTTT. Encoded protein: CASKYGYTDTQYF.

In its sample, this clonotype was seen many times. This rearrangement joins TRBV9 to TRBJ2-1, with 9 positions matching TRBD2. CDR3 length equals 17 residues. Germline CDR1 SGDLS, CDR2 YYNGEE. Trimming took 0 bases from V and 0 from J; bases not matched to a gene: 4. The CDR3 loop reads CASSVAGSGSSYNEQFF. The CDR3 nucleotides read TGTGCCAGCAGCGTAGCTGGTAGCGGGAGCTCCTACAATGAGCAGTTCTTC.

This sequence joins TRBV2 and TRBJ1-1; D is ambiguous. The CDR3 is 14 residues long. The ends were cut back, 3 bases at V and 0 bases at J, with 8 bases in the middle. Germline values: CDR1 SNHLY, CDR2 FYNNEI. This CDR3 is CASSESELNTEAFF. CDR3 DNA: TGTGCCAGCAGTGAGTCGGAGCTGAACACTGAAGCTTTCTTT.

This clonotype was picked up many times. For the CDR3, the DNA is TGCAGCGTCACCAAGGGAGACGGTTCTGGCTACACCTTC. This codes for CSVTKGDGSGYTF. This chain uses TRBV29-1 with TRBJ1-2; D gene unclear. CDR1 is SQVTM, CDR2 ANQGSEA, per germline. This CDR3 has 13 residues. The ends were cut back, 6 bases at V and 7 bases at J, with 18 bases in the middle.

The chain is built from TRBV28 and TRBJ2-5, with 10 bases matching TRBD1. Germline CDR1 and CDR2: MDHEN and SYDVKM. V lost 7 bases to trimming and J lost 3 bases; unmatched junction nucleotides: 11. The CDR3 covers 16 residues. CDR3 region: CASTLTWGQGKETQYF. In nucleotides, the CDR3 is TGTGCCAGCACCCTCACTTGGGGACAGGGGAAAGAGACCCAGTACTTC.

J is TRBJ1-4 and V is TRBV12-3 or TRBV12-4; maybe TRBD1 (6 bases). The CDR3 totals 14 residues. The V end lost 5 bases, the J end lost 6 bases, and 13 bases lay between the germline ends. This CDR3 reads CASSKGQEDEKLFF. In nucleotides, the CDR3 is TGTGCCAGCAGTAAGGGACAAGAGGATGAAAAACTGTTTTTT.

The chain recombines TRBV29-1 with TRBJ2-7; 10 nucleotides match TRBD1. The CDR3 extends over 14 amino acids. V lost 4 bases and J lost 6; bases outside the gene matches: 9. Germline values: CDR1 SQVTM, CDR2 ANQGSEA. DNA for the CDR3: TGCAGCGTTGCCACGCTGGGACAGGGGACCGAGCAGTACTTC. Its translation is CSVATLGQGTEQYF.

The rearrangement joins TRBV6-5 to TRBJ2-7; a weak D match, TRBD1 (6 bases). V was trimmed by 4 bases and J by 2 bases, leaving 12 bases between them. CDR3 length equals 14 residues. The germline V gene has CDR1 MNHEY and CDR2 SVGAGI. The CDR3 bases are TGTGCCAGCAGTTCGACAGGTCCAACCTACGAGCAGTACGTC. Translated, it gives CASSSTGPTYEQYV.

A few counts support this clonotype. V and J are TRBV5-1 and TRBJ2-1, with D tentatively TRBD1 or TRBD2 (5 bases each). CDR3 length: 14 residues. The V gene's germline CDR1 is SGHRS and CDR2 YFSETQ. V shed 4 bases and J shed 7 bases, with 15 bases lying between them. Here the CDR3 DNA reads TGCGCCAGCAGCGTCCGGGACGGGGCGAATGAGCAGTTCTTC. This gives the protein CASSVRDGANEQFF.

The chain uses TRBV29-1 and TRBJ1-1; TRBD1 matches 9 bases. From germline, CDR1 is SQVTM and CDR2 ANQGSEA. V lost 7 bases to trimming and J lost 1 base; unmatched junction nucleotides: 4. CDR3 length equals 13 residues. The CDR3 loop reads CSGLQGANTEAFF. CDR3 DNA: TGCAGCGGACTACAGGGGGCGAACACTGAAGCTTTCTTT.

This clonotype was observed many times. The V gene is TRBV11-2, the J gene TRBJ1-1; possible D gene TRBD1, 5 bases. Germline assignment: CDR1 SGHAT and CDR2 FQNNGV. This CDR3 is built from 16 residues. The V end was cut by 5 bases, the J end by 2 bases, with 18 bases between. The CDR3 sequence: CASSLKAGTVNTEAFF. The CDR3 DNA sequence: TGTGCCAGCAGCCTGAAGGCCGGGACGGTTAACACTGAAGCTTTCTTT.

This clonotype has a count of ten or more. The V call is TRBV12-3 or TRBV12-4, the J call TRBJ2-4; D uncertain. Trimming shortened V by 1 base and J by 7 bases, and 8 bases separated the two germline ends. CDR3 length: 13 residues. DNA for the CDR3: TGTGCCAGCAGTTTAGATCCTCGGAACATTCAGTACTTC. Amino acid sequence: CASSLDPRNIQYF.

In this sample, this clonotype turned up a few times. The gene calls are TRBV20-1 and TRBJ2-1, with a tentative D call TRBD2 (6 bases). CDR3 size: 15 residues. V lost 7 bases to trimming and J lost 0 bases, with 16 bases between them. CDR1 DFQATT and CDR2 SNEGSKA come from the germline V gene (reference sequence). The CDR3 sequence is CSVNQRGSSYNEQFF. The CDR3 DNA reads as TGCAGTGTTAATCAACGGGGGAGCTCCTACAATGAGCAGTTCTTC.

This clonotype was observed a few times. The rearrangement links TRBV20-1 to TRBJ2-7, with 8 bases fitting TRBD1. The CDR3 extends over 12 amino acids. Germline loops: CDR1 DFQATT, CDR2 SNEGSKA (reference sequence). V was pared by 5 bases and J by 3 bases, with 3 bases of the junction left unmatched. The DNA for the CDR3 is TGCAGTGCTCCCGGACAGGGCTACGAGCAGTACGTC. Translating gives CSAPGQGYEQYV.

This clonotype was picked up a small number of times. The CDR3 is CASSSSDAGYTF. CDR3 nucleotide sequence: TGCGCCAGCAGCTCCTCGGACGCTGGCTACACCTTC. This chain joins TRBV5-1 and TRBJ1-2; D gene uncertain. Per the germline V gene, CDR1 is SGHRS and CDR2 is YFSETQ. This CDR3 contains 12 residues. With 3 bases removed from V and 7 bases from J, the gap between germline ends came to 10 bases. The full variable domain, with the rest looked up from reference TRBV5-1 and TRBJ1-2, is KAGVTQTPRYLIKTRGQQVTLSCSPISGHRSVSWYQQTPGQGLQFLFEYFSETQRNKGNFPGRFSGRQFSNSRSEMNVSTLELGDSALYLCASSSSDAGYTFGSGTRLTVV.

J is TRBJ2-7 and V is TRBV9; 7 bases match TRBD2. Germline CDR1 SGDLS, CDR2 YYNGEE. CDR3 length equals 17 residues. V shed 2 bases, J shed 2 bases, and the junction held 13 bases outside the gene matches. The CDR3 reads CASSVGRGASGAYEQYF. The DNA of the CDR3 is TGTGCCAGCAGCGTCGGGAGAGGGGCTAGCGGCGCCTACGAGCAGTACTTC.

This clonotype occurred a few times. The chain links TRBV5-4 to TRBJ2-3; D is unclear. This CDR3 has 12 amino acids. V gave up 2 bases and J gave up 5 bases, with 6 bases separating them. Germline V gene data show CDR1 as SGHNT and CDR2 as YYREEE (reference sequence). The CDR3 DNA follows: TGTGCCAGCAGCTTCGGGCAAGATACGCAGTATTTT. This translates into CASSFGQDTQYF.

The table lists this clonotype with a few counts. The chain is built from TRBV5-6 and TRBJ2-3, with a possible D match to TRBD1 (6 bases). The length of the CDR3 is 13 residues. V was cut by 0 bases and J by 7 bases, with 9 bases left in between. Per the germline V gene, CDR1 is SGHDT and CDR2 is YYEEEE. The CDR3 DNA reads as TGTGCCAGCAGCTTGGGGGACATCCATACGCAGTATTTT. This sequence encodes CASSLGDIHTQYF.

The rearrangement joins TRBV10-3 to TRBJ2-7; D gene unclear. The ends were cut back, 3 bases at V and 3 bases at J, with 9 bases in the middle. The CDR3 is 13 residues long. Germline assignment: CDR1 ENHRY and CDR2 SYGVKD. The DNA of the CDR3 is TGTGCCATCAGTGACAACTTAATCTACGAGCAGTACTTC. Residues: CAISDNLIYEQYF.

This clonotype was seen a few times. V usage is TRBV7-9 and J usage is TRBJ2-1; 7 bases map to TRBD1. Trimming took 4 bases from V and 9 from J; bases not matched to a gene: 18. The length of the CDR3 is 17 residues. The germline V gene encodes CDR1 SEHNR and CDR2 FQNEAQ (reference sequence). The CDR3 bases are TGTGCCAGCAGCTCACCCCGGACAGGCCTACAGGGTAGTGAGCAGTTCTTC. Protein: CASSSPRTGLQGSEQFF.

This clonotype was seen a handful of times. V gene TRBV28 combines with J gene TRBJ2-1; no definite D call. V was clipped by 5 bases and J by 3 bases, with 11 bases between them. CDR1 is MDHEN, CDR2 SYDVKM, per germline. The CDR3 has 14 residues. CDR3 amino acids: CASSLGSDYNEQFF. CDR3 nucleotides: TGTGCCAGCAGTCTAGGATCCGACTACAATGAGCAGTTCTTC.

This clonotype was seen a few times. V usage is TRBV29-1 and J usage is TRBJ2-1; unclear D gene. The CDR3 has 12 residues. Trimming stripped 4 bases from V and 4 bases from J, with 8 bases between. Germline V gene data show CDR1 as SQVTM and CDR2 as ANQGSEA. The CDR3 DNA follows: TGCAGCGTTGTGGGGATGTACAATGAGCAGTTCTTC. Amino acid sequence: CSVVGMYNEQFF.